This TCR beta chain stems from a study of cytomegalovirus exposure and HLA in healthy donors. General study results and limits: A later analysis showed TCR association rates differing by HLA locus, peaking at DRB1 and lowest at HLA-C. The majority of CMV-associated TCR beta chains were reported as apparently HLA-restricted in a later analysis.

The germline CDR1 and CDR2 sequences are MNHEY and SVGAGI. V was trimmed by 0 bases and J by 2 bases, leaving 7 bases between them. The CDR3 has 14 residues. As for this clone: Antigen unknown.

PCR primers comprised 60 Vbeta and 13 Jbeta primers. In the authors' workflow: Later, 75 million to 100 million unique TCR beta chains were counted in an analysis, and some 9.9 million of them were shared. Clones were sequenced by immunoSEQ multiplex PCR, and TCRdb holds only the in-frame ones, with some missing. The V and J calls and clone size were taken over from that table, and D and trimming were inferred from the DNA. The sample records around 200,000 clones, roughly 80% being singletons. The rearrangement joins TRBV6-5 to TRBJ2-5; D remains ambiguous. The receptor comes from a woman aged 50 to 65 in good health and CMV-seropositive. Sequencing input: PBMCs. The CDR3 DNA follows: TGTGCCAGCAGTTACTCTTGGGCGCAAGAGACCCAGTACTTC. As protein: CASSYSWAQETQYF.